The 29 T cell receptor beta chains reported below all come from one sample, sequenced in a study of cytomegalovirus exposure and HLA in healthy donors. Repertoires were generated with immunoSEQ multiplex PCR, while TCRdb's copy carries only in-frame clones and drops some. The table shows 250,000 to 350,000 clones, with 85% to 90% occurring only once. The sequenced sample consisted of PBMCs. The receptors were gathered from a woman aged 18-30 years in good health and CMV-seronegative.

J is TRBJ2-3 and V is TRBV7-2; TRBD2 matches at 7 bases. The junction had 5 bases not matched to a gene; V was cut back by 3 bases and J by 8 bases. CDR3 length: 13 amino acids. Per the germline V gene, CDR1 is SGHTA and CDR2 is FQGNSA. CDR3 DNA: TGTGCCAGCAGCTTGGCGGGAGAGGGTACGCAGTATTTT. Encoded protein: CASSLAGEGTQYF.

J is TRBJ2-5 and V is TRBV10-3; the match to TRBD2 covers 7 bases. The CDR3 is 12 residues long. J was trimmed by 8 bases and V by 8 bases; bases with no gene match: 8. Germline CDR1 reads ENHRY; CDR2 reads SYGVKD. The CDR3 bases are TGTGCCATCGGGAGGGATGGGGATACCCAGTACTTC. It translates to CAIGRDGDTQYF.

The chain recombines TRBV9 with TRBJ2-1, with 12 bases matching TRBD1. Unmatched junction bases numbered 4, after V lost 2 bases and J lost 7 bases. CDR1 is SGDLS and CDR2 is YYNGEE in the germline V gene. The CDR3 has 15 residues. The CDR3: CASSVRGQGANEQFF. CDR3 nucleotide sequence: TGTGCCAGCAGCGTGCGGGGACAGGGGGCAAATGAGCAGTTCTTC.

V and J are TRBV29-1 and TRBJ2-1; the match to TRBD2 covers 8 bases. The CDR3 is made up of 15 amino acids. Germline lookup yields CDR1 SQVTM and CDR2 ANQGSEA. Losses at the gene ends were 3 bases for V and 4 bases for J; bases not matched to a gene: 8. Here the CDR3 DNA reads TGCAGCGTTGACTCACTAGCGGTAAATTACAATGAGCAGTTCTTC. As protein: CSVDSLAVNYNEQFF.

The chain carries TRBV10-2 and TRBJ2-7, with D possibly being TRBD2 (5 bases). Deletions cut 3 bases from V and 4 bases from J, with 13 bases between. This CDR3 has 14 residues. The germline gives CDR1 WSHSY, CDR2 SAAADI. Written as DNA, the CDR3 is TGCGCCAGCAGTGATGAGGGTTTCCCTTACGAGCAGTACTTC. This translates into CASSDEGFPYEQYF.

The V and J genes are TRBV9 and TRBJ2-1; 9 bases line up with TRBD2. CDR3 length: 16 residues. Per germline, CDR1 SGDLS and CDR2 YYNGEE. V lost 4 bases to trimming and J lost 13 bases; unmatched junction nucleotides: 18. CDR3 in DNA: TGTGCCAGCAGCTCCAGTAGCGGGAGTTCGGCAACCCCACAGTTCTTC. As protein: CASSSSSGSSATPQFF.

The chain employs TRBV18 and TRBJ1-2; D not resolved. Germline V gene lookup returns CDR1 KGHSH and CDR2 LQKENI. The ends were cut back, 6 bases at V and 4 bases at J, with 15 bases in the middle. The CDR3 runs 14 residues. CDR3 sequence reads: CASSPRKESYGYTF. The CDR3 DNA is TGTGCCAGCTCCCCCAGGAAGGAATCCTATGGCTACACCTTC.

The chain has TRBV2 and TRBJ2-1; 7 bases are a match to TRBD2. Trimming at V came to 1 base and at J to 6 bases, leaving 3 bases not matched to a gene. The CDR3 loop spans 14 amino acids. The germline gives CDR1 SNHLY, CDR2 FYNNEI. The CDR3: CASSEGRERNEQFF. In DNA form, the CDR3 reads TGTGCCAGCAGTGAAGGGCGGGAGCGCAATGAGCAGTTCTTC.

The rearrangement joins TRBV15 to TRBJ2-3; weak D call: TRBD1 (6 bases). Germline loops: CDR1 LNHNV, CDR2 YYDKDF (reference sequence). The CDR3 contains 16 residues. The V and J ends lost 4 bases and 0 bases respectively, with 14 bases between them. Here the CDR3 DNA reads TGTGCCACCAGCACCGGGACACTCACTAGCACAGATACGCAGTATTTT. Protein: CATSTGTLTSTDTQYF.

The gene calls are TRBV5-1 and TRBJ2-6, with 8 bases that match TRBD1. V gave up 0 bases and J gave up 0 bases; unmatched junction bases: 14. Germline-derived CDR1 and CDR2 are SGHRS and YFSETQ. The CDR3 is 21 residues long. DNA of the CDR3: TGCGCCAGCAGCTTGGAGGCAGTTGGGACAGGAGCCCGCTCTGGGGCCAACGTCCTGACTTTC. Encoded protein: CASSLEAVGTGARSGANVLTF. The full variable domain, completed using reference TRBV5-1 and TRBJ2-6, is KAGVTQTPRYLIKTRGQQVTLSCSPISGHRSVSWYQQTPGQGLQFLFEYFSETQRNKGNFPGRFSGRQFSNSRSEMNVSTLELGDSALYLCASSLEAVGTGARSGANVLTFGAGSRLTVL.

This clone turned up a few times. Additional DNA sequences in this sample encode the identical CDR3. The chain has TRBV5-4 and TRBJ1-2; 9 nucleotides agree with TRBD1. The CDR3 loop spans 13 amino acids. Germline lookup yields CDR1 SGHNT and CDR2 YYREEE (reference sequence). Unmatched junction bases numbered 4, after V lost 2 bases and J lost 8 bases. CDR3 nucleotide sequence: TGTGCCAGCAGCTTAACAGGGGGCGGGGGCTACACCTTC. Translation gives CASSLTGGGGYTF.

The genes are TRBV28 and TRBJ2-7; D gene uncertain. CDR1 and CDR2 (germline): MDHEN, SYDVKM. The CDR3 consists of 13 residues. Trimming took off 1 base at V and 5 bases at J, with 9 bases between the two ends. The CDR3 sequence: CASSLLQPHEQYF. The CDR3 nucleotides are TGTGCCAGCAGTTTATTACAGCCCCACGAGCAGTACTTC.

With regard to this clone: A junction end diverges from the germline sequence, so it may reflect a read error. The gene calls are TRBV7-9 and TRBJ2-7; 7 bases are a match to TRBD2. Looked up from germline, CDR1 is SEHNR and CDR2 is FQNEAQ (reference sequence). This CDR3 spans 14 amino acids. The CDR3 sequence: CASSLAPTGGEQYF. CDR3 sequence (DNA): TGTGCCAGCAGCCTAGCCCCTACGGGGGGCGAGCAGTACTTC.

The V call is TRBV2, the J call TRBJ1-1; weak D call: TRBD1 (5 bases). The CDR3 runs 12 residues. Trimming shortened V by 10 bases and J by 8 bases, and 17 bases separated the two germline ends. Germline V gene sequence: CDR1 SNHLY, CDR2 FYNNEI. The DNA for the CDR3 is TGTGCCACCAAGGACAACCCGAACGAAGCTTTCTTT. Residues: CATKDNPNEAFF.

This chain connects TRBV27 to TRBJ2-5, with TRBD2 as a possible D gene (5 bases). V was trimmed by 4 bases and J by 1 base, leaving 13 bases between them. The CDR3 runs to 15 residues. Germline lookup yields CDR1 MNHEY and CDR2 SMNVEV (reference sequence). The CDR3 reads CASSSISGTQETQYF. CDR3 nucleotide sequence: TGTGCCAGCAGTTCCATCAGCGGTACCCAAGAGACCCAGTACTTC.

The chain couples TRBV11-1 to TRBJ2-2; no definite D call. CDR1 and CDR2 (germline): SGHAT, FQDESV (reference sequence). Deletions cut 5 bases from V and 2 bases from J, with 9 bases between. There are 14 residues in the CDR3. CDR3 region: CASSRLRNTGELFF. The DNA of the CDR3 is TGTGCCAGCAGCCGACTGAGAAACACCGGGGAGCTGTTTTTT.

The rearrangement links TRBV7-9 to TRBJ1-5; 11 positions match TRBD1. The CDR3 sequence is 18 residues long. After removal of 4 bases from V and 13 bases from J, the junction contained 21 bases not matched to a gene. Germline CDR1 SEHNR, CDR2 FQNEAQ (reference sequence). The CDR3: CASSSTSGGTGGKAGQHF. The CDR3 DNA reads TGTGCCAGCAGCTCCACCTCGGGGGGGACAGGGGGGAAGGCGGGTCAGCATTTT.

The J gene is TRBJ2-7, the V gene TRBV28; possible D gene TRBD1, 6 bases. Germline CDR1 reads MDHEN; CDR2 reads SYDVKM. This CDR3 is built from 14 residues. The V and J ends lost 6 bases and 2 bases respectively, with 14 bases between them. The CDR3 protein is CASSYPQGTYEQYF. The CDR3 DNA reads as TGTGCCAGCAGCTACCCACAGGGTACCTACGAGCAGTACTTC.

The genes are TRBV2 and TRBJ1-4; D gene uncertain. Deletions cut 3 bases from V and 3 bases from J, with 8 bases between. Looked up from germline, CDR1 is SNHLY and CDR2 is FYNNEI. The CDR3 totals 14 residues. CDR3 sequence: CASSDVEANEKLFF. The CDR3 DNA follows: TGTGCCAGCAGTGACGTGGAGGCTAATGAAAAACTGTTTTTT.

The chain recombines TRBV19 with TRBJ2-7, with 7 bases identical to TRBD1. The CDR3 consists of 14 residues. Germline CDR1 LNHDA, CDR2 SQIVND (reference sequence). J was trimmed by 2 bases and V by 10 bases; bases with no gene match: 11. The CDR3: CATRDPGQTYEQYF. The CDR3 DNA reads TGTGCCACACGAGACCCGGGACAGACCTACGAGCAGTACTTC. The full variable domain, its missing parts supplied by reference TRBV19 and TRBJ2-7, is DGGITQSPKYLFRKEGQNVTLSCEQNLNHDAMYWYRQDPGQGLRLIYYSQIVNDFQKGDIAEGYSVSREKKESFPLTVTSAQKNPTAFYLCATRDPGQTYEQYFGPGTRLTVT.

The chain couples TRBV5-8 to TRBJ2-1, with D unclear. Germline loops: CDR1 SGHTS, CDR2 YDEGEE. The germline V and J ends were trimmed by 1 base and 7 bases, with 9 bases remaining between them. This CDR3 spans 13 amino acids. In nucleotides, the CDR3 is TGTGCCAGCAGCTTGAGAGTGATGAATGAGCAGTTCTTC. Protein product: CASSLRVMNEQFF.

This chain connects TRBV11-2 to TRBJ2-1; 12 bases agree with TRBD2. This CDR3 spans 14 amino acids. Losses at the gene ends were 6 bases for V and 4 bases for J; bases not matched to a gene: 1. Germline CDR1 SGHAT, CDR2 FQNNGV. CDR3 region: CASSGLAGYNEQFF. CDR3 nucleotide sequence: TGTGCCAGCAGTGGACTAGCGGGATACAATGAGCAGTTCTTC.

The V gene is TRBV29-1, the J gene TRBJ2-7; maybe TRBD2 (5 bases). The germline CDR1 and CDR2 sequences are SQVTM and ANQGSEA. The CDR3 sequence is 13 residues long. V was shortened by 1 base and J by 7 bases, with 14 bases between the two germline ends. As DNA, the CDR3 is TGCAGCGTTGAAGGTGAGGGAGTGAGTGAGCAGTACTTC. Protein: CSVEGEGVSEQYF.

The chain links TRBV28 to TRBJ1-6; unclear D gene. This CDR3 comprises 17 residues. The germline V gene encodes CDR1 MDHEN and CDR2 SYDVKM. The V and J ends lost 6 bases and 5 bases respectively, with 20 bases between them. CDR3 nucleotides: TGTGCCAGCAGGAATTTTACACTAAGGAGGAATAATTCACCCCTCCACTTT. Its protein product is CASRNFTLRRNNSPLHF.

V usage is TRBV10-3 and J usage is TRBJ1-1; 10 nucleotides align to TRBD1. This CDR3 has 14 residues. Germline V gene sequence: CDR1 ENHRY, CDR2 SYGVKD. The V segment lost 10 bases and the J segment 5 bases; nucleotides outside the gene matches: 10. The CDR3 spells CATRGTGERTEAFF. The CDR3 coding sequence is TGTGCCACAAGAGGGACAGGGGAAAGGACTGAAGCTTTCTTT.

J is TRBJ2-7 and V is TRBV30, with D perhaps TRBD2 (6 bases). This CDR3 is 11 amino acids long. V was clipped by 3 bases and J by 4 bases, with 7 bases between them. Germline lookup yields CDR1 GTSNPN and CDR2 SVGIG (reference sequence). This CDR3 is CAWRSGYEQYF. CDR3 in DNA: TGTGCCTGGAGGAGCGGGTACGAGCAGTACTTC.

The chain uses TRBV28 and TRBJ2-2, with D possibly being TRBD1 (6 bases). The germline V and J ends were trimmed by 3 bases and 6 bases, with 11 bases remaining between them. CDR3 size: 14 residues. The V gene's germline CDR1 is MDHEN and CDR2 SYDVKM. The CDR3 is CASSFRGRSGELFF. CDR3 nucleotide sequence: TGTGCCAGCAGTTTCAGGGGAAGATCCGGGGAGCTGTTTTTT.

This rearrangement joins TRBV7-8 to TRBJ2-3, with TRBD1 matching 7 bases. Trimming cost V 1 base and J 0 bases; bases outside gene matches: 1. CDR3 length equals 15 residues. Germline values: CDR1 SGHVS, CDR2 FQNEAQ. The CDR3 bases are TGTGCCAGCAGCTTAGACAGGGGAAGCACAGATACGCAGTATTTT. Its protein product is CASSLDRGSTDTQYF.

The CDR3 reads CASSLVLAGGPSGTDTQYF. CDR3 bases: TGTGCCAGCAGTTTAGTACTAGCGGGAGGGCCGAGCGGAACAGATACGCAGTATTTT. The chain recombines TRBV28 with TRBJ2-3; 13 bases fit TRBD2. The germline V gene encodes CDR1 MDHEN and CDR2 SYDVKM. The CDR3 is 19 residues long. J lost 3 bases, V lost 2 bases, and 11 bases had no gene match. The complete variable domain, with remaining parts taken from reference TRBV28 and TRBJ2-3, reads DVKVTQSSRYLVKRTGEKVFLECVQDMDHENMFWYRQDPGLGLRLIYFSYDVKMKEKGDIPEGYSVSREKKERFSLILESASTNQTSMYLCASSLVLAGGPSGTDTQYFGPGTRLTVL.